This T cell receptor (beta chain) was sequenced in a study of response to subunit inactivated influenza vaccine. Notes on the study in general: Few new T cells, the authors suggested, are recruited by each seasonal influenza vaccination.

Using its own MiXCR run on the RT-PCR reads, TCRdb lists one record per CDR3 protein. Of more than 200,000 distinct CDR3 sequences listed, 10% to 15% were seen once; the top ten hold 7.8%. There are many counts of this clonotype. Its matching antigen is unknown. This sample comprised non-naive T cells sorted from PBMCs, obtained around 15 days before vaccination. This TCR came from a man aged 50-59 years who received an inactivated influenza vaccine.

DNA of the CDR3: TGCGCCAGCAGCCAAGGAGGTGTGACCTCGCTAGCGGGGGGGAACACCGGGGAGCTGTTTTTT. Translated: CASSQGGVTSLAGGNTGELFF. The chain carries TRBV4-1 and TRBJ2-2; 11 nucleotides line up with TRBD2. Germline trimming cut 1 base from V and 1 base from J; bases unmatched to any gene: 14. CDR3 length: 21 residues. From germline, CDR1 is MGHRA and CDR2 YSYEKL.